The subject of this entry is one TCR beta chain. This sample is part of a study of blood T cell repertoires in COVID-19. Study background: Sources were T cells, B-cell-depleted T cells, or PBMCs; the material itself was cDNA or gDNA.

Authors' analysis steps: Cell counts per sample came from amplifying reference gene primers. TCRdb keeps only in-frame clones here, not all; method: immunoSEQ multiplex PCR. The D gene and trimming were derived from the DNA, and the V and J assignments and clone size from that table. This sample carries some 300,000 clones, over 85% of them seen once, and the ten largest clones take 1.5% to 2%. The clonotype was recovered from a woman aged 30 to 39 with COVID-19, enrolled during active disease. Material for sequencing was peripheral blood.

CDR3 amino acids: CASSSRGHEQFF. The CDR3 nucleotides read TGTGCCAGCAGCTCCCGCGGCCATGAGCAGTTCTTC. The chain links TRBV9 to TRBJ2-1; D is uncertain. V lost 4 bases and J 8 bases, leaving 10 bases between the germline ends. Germline loops: CDR1 SGDLS, CDR2 YYNGEE. This CDR3 is 12 amino acids long.